Included here is one T cell receptor beta chain sequence, with context. The antigen is not known. The data were obtained in a study of spatial heterogeneity in lung cancer. Overall study context: Consistently, beta-chain sequences turned up in larger numbers than alpha-chain sequences did. Study-wide findings and caveats: The appearance of ubiquitous expanded tumor TCRs in blood was greater at resection than follow-up.

TCRdb passed the 5' RACE reads through MiXCR, listing each CDR3 protein once. Among 40,000 to 45,000 distinct CDR3 sequences listed, roughly 15% were seen once. Time point meaning: sample taken at primary tumor resection. Material for sequencing was whole RNA from tumor, nontumor lung or frozen PBMC, left unsorted. Samples were donated by 72 untreated early-stage non-small cell lung cancer patients. Germline assignment: CDR1 SEHNR and CDR2 FQNEAQ (reference sequence). The V and J ends lost 3 bases and 0 bases respectively, with 9 bases between them. The CDR3 runs to 14 residues. The sequencing here drew on PBMCs, taken at surgery. V is TRBV7-9 and J is TRBJ2-7; D is tentatively TRBD1 or TRBD2 (5 bases each). The sequence was obtained from a male donor with early-stage non-small cell lung cancer. The DNA for the CDR3 is TGTGCCAGCAGCTTCGGGGCACTCTCCTACGAGCAGTACTTC. Translation: CASSFGALSYEQYF.